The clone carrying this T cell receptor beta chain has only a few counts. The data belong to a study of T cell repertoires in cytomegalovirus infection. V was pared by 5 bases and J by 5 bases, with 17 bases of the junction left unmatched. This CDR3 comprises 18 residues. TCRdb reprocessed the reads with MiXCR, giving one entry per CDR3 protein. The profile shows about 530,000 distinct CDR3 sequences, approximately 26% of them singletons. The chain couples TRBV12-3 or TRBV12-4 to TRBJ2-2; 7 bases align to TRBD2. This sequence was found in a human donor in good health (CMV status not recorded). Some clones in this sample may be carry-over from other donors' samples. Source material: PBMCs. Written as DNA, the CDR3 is TGTGCCAGCAGTCCCCGGGGTAGCGGGTCAACCGGGACCGGGGAGCTGTTTTTT. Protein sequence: CASSPRGSGSTGTGELFF.